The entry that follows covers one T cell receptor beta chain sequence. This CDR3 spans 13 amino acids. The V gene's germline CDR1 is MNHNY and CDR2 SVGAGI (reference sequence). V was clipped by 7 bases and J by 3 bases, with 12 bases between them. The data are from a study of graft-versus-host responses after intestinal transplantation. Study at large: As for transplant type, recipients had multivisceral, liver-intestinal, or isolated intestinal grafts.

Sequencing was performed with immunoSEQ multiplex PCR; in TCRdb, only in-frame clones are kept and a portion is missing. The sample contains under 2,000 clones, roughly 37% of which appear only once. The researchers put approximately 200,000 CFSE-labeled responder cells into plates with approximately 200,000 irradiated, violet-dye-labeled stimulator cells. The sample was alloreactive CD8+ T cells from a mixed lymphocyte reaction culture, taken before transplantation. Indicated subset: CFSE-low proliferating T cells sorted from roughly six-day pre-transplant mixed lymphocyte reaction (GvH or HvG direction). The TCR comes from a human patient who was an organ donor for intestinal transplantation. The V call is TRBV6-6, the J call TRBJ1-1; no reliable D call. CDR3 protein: CASTLDGYTEAFF. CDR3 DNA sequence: TGTGCCAGCACCTTGGACGGCTACACTGAAGCTTTCTTT.